This T cell receptor beta chain was profiled in a study of T cells in localized non-small cell lung cancer. Some clones are missing from TCRdb's copy, which holds only in-frame ones; the method was immunoSEQ multiplex PCR. The data show some 80,000 clones, with 84% seen just once and approximately 2.8% held by the top ten. V lost 0 bases and J 11 bases, leaving 17 bases between the germline ends. The CDR3 contains 15 residues. Germline CDR1 reads MNHNY; CDR2 reads SVGAGI (reference sequence). Study-wide results and limits: Adjacent lung exhibited a median of about 56 among the 100 most abundant tumor clones. It was uninvolved adjacent lung that showed the highest T cell clonality, exceeding tumor.

About this clone: Its cognate antigen is unknown.

The source of this sequence is a man between 40 and 70 years old with stage I lung adenocarcinoma. The chain joins TRBV6-6 to TRBJ1-5; D is undetermined. The material was peripheral blood, obtained before any cancer treatment. The CDR3 protein is CASSYSVEGPRAQHF. In nucleotides, the CDR3 is TGTGCCAGCAGTTACTCGGTGGAGGGCCCTAGAGCCCAGCATTTT.